The 15 T cell receptor beta chains below were found in one sample sequenced in a study of shared clonotypes between healthy human individuals (dated by TCRdb to the early 2020s). The library was prepared using the immunoSEQ multiplex PCR assay. The source is immuneACCESS, and TCRdb retained only in-frame sequences with V and J called. Part of the clones is not carried over; for the studies checked, unresolved V genes explain less than half of this, and the remainder is unexplained. Within this sample are about 960,000 clones, with over 75% of them counted one time only. The ten largest clones capture roughly 1.5% of the sample. The source material was memory CD4+ T cells sorted from blood. The sample's cell subset or site, from its label and the paper: CD45RA-negative fraction. The receptors shown here come from a man younger than 35 in good health.

The gene calls are TRBV6-1 and TRBJ1-3; D gene uncertain. The V end lost 8 bases, the J end lost 2 bases, and 13 bases lay between the germline ends. This CDR3 has 14 amino acids. Germline loops: CDR1 MNHNS, CDR2 SASEGT. CDR3 protein: CASSIDRAGNTIYF. CDR3 bases: TGTGCCAGCTCCATTGATAGGGCTGGAAACACCATATATTTT.

This rearrangement joins TRBV11-2 to TRBJ2-2; perhaps TRBD2 as D (5 bases). Germline values: CDR1 SGHAT, CDR2 FQNNGV. V lost 3 bases and J 5 bases, leaving 13 bases between the germline ends. The CDR3 has 15 residues. CDR3 protein: CASSFSATTTGELFF. The CDR3 bases are TGTGCCAGCAGCTTCAGTGCGACTACGACCGGGGAGCTGTTTTTT.

This rearrangement joins TRBV4-2 to TRBJ1-3; D remains unclear. The CDR3 spans 16 residues. V dropped 0 bases and J dropped 0 bases, with 9 bases sitting between them. Germline V gene sequence: CDR1 LGHNA, CDR2 YNFKEQ. The CDR3 sequence is CASSQEALFSGNTIYF. Here the CDR3 DNA reads TGTGCCAGCAGCCAAGAAGCACTCTTCTCTGGAAACACCATATATTTT.

The chain employs TRBV6-6 and TRBJ2-7; the D is unclear. Germline CDR1 reads MNHNY; CDR2 reads SVGAGI (reference sequence). V was trimmed by 7 bases and J by 5 bases, leaving 18 bases between them. CDR3 size: 14 residues. CDR3 residues: CASTAGMRPHEQYF. CDR3 sequence (DNA): TGTGCCAGCACCGCCGGAATGCGCCCCCACGAGCAGTACTTC.

V gene TRBV12-5 combines with J gene TRBJ1-4; TRBD1 is a possible D gene (5 bases). The germline CDR1 and CDR2 sequences are LGHNT and FRNRAP. V was shortened by 6 bases and J by 0 bases, with 11 bases between the two germline ends. The CDR3 runs to 15 residues. The CDR3 nucleotides are TGTGCTAGTGGAGCCGACAGTACAACTAATGAAAAACTGTTTTTT. It translates to CASGADSTTNEKLFF.

The chain is built from TRBV18 and TRBJ1-4; D is ambiguous. V was clipped by 2 bases and J by 0 bases, with 10 bases between them. CDR1 and CDR2 from the germline V gene are KGHSH and LQKENI. There are 16 residues in the CDR3. The DNA for the CDR3 is TGTGCCAGCTCACCAGGAATTCCCTCAACTAATGAAAAACTGTTTTTT. It yields the protein CASSPGIPSTNEKLFF.

The genes are TRBV6-1 and TRBJ2-7; the D gene is possibly TRBD2 (5 bases). CDR3 length equals 15 residues. Trimming shortened V by 2 bases and J by 3 bases, and 14 bases separated the two germline ends. CDR1 MNHNS and CDR2 SASEGT come from the germline V gene. In DNA, the CDR3 is TGTGCCAGCAGTGAACCGGGAATGGATTACTACGAGCAGTACTTC. This encodes CASSEPGMDYYEQYF.

Worth noting for this clone: One end of the junction varies from germline; a read error may be responsible. V is TRBV5-1 and J is TRBJ2-7, with D possibly TRBD2 on 6 matching bases. CDR3 size: 11 residues. The germline CDR1 and CDR2 sequences are SGHRS and YFSETQ. CDR3 DNA sequence: TGCGCCAGCAGCTCCGGACCCCAGCGGGACTTC. Protein sequence: CASSSGPQRDF. The variable domain in full, completed from reference TRBV5-1 and TRBJ2-7, reads KAGVTQTPRYLIKTRGQQVTLSCSPISGHRSVSWYQQTPGQGLQFLFEYFSETQRNKGNFPGRFSGRQFSNSRSEMNVSTLELGDSALYLCASSSGPQRDFGPGTRLTVT.

The chain links TRBV2 to TRBJ2-1; D is possibly TRBD2 (5 bases). CDR3 length: 14 amino acids. Germline CDR1 reads SNHLY; CDR2 reads FYNNEI. V was clipped by 6 bases and J by 5 bases, with 14 bases between them. CDR3 coding DNA: TGTGCCAGCAGCTCCAGCCGCGGGCACAATGAGCAGTTCTTC. This encodes CASSSSRGHNEQFF.

The J gene is TRBJ1-2, the V gene TRBV28; D unresolved. V gave up 5 bases and J gave up 7 bases, with 17 bases separating them. The germline V gene encodes CDR1 MDHEN and CDR2 SYDVKM. CDR3 length: 14 amino acids. In DNA, the CDR3 is TGTGCCAGCAGTCCCGGGCCCCTCCCCGGTGGCTACACCTTC. Translation: CASSPGPLPGGYTF.

This clone appeared once. A much larger clone lies a single base off, so this may be a read error. Other DNA sequences from this sample encode an identical CDR3 as well. The chain links TRBV7-9 to TRBJ2-7; D is unresolved. The CDR3 consists of 11 residues. Between the trimmed V and J ends, which lost 5 bases and 0 bases, there was a span of 2 bases. Germline V gives CDR1 SEHNR, CDR2 FQNEAQ (reference sequence). CDR3 sequence (DNA): TGTGCCAGCAGCCCCTCCTACGAGCAGTACTTC. This translates into CASSPSYEQYF. Using reference TRBV7-9 and TRBJ2-7 for the parts outside the CDR3, the full variable domain is DTGVSQNPRHKITKRGQNVTFRCDPISEHNRLYWYRQTLGQGPEFLTYFQNEAQLEKSRLLSDRFSAERPKGSFSTLEIQRTEQGDSAMYLCASSPSYEQYFGPGTRLTVT.

Here the CDR3 reads CASSTSGLAQETQYF. The CDR3, as DNA: TGTGCCAGCAGCACCTCTGGACTAGCTCAAGAGACCCAGTACTTC. The chain is built from TRBV7-2 and TRBJ2-5; 8 positions agree with TRBD2. In germline, CDR1 is SGHTA, CDR2 FQGNSA. The CDR3 spans 15 residues. V lost 5 bases and J lost 2; bases outside the gene matches: 7. The full variable domain, completed using reference TRBV7-2 and TRBJ2-5, is GAGVSQSPSNKVTEKGKDVELRCDPISGHTALYWYRQSLGQGLEFLIYFQGNSAPDKSGLPSDRFSAERTGGSVSTLTIQRTQQEDSAVYLCASSTSGLAQETQYFGPGTRLLVL.

The chain is built from TRBV11-2 and TRBJ2-7, with TRBD2 matching over 8 bases. Germline CDR1 reads SGHAT; CDR2 reads FQNNGV. This CDR3 is 16 amino acids long. The J segment lost 1 base and the V segment lost 5 bases, leaving 10 bases of the junction unmatched. DNA of the CDR3: TGTGCCAGCAGCCCCGGATCAGCGGGAGCTTCCTACGAGCAGTACTTC. Its translation is CASSPGSAGASYEQYF. Based on the CDR3 plus reference TRBV11-2 and TRBJ2-7, the full variable domain is EAGVAQSPRYKIIEKRQSVAFWCNPISGHATLYWYQQILGQGPKLLIQFQNNGVVDDSQLPKDRFSAERLKGVDSTLKIQPAKLEDSAVYLCASSPGSAGASYEQYFGPGTRLTVT.

The chain has TRBV19 and TRBJ2-3, with D tentatively TRBD1 (5 bases). Germline-derived CDR1 and CDR2 are LNHDA and SQIVND (reference sequence). Trimming cost V 6 bases and J 3 bases, with 16 bases left between them. The CDR3 consists of 15 residues. The CDR3 bases are TGTGCCAGTAGATTATCAGGGATACAAACAGATACGCAGTATTTT. It translates to CASRLSGIQTDTQYF.

This chain connects TRBV28 to TRBJ1-2, with D perhaps TRBD1 (6 bases). There are 15 residues in the CDR3. The V and J ends lost 6 bases and 3 bases respectively, with 17 bases between them. CDR1 and CDR2 (germline): MDHEN, SYDVKM. This chain's CDR3 is CASRYPTGLDYGYTF. In DNA, the CDR3 is TGTGCCAGCAGATATCCAACAGGGTTGGACTATGGCTACACCTTC.